This T cell receptor beta chain appears in the sequencing data of a study of memory CD4+ T cells and cytomegalovirus serostatus. Study conclusions and caveats: Of 150 to 200 reported CMV TCRbeta sequences, under 70 were found in memory CD4+ repertoires. Suggested: most of the CMV-linked TCR signature lies in CD4+ memory cells. Median bootstrapped AUC for CMV status was around 0.96 originally, 0.85 to 0.92 US-trained.

The method was immunoSEQ multiplex PCR; TCRdb's version includes in-frame clones alone and lacks a portion of them. The table shows roughly 48,000 clones, with 80% to 90% occurring only once. The germline V gene has CDR1 LGHNA and CDR2 YNFKEQ. CDR3 length: 13 residues. V lost 4 bases, J lost 9 bases, and 6 bases stayed unmatched. About this clone itself: Its antigen is still unknown.

Single viable CD3+CD4+CD8-CD45RO+ cells were sorted as the memory CD4+ T cells. CMV serostatus came from serum IgG against pp150, pp28, p38, p52. This rearrangement joins TRBV4-2 to TRBJ2-1, with 7 bases identical to TRBD2. Source material: memory CD4+ T cells from blood. The clonotype was recovered from an adult in good health and CMV-seropositive. Here the CDR3 DNA reads TGTGCCAGCAGCCCACCGGGCGGGGGTGAGCAGTTCTTC. Its translation: CASSPPGGGEQFF.